The T cell receptor beta chain described here comes from a study of beta chain features in type 1 diabetes. Whole-study findings and limits: Compared to healthy donors, patients appeared to have naive, central memory and Treg TCRB repertoires that were more alike. In every one of the four CD4+ subsets, TCRB CDR3s were moderately but significantly shorter in Type 1 diabetes patients.

The study reverse transcribed the entire isolated RNA, so it sequenced expressed TCRB transcripts. This table comes from immunoSEQ multiplex PCR, and its TCRdb copy is limited to in-frame clones, with some not included. This sample has 130,000 or so clones, with roughly 10% found just once. CDR1 and CDR2 from the germline V gene are LNHNV and YYDKDF (reference sequence). V gave up 3 bases and J gave up 7 bases; unmatched junction bases: 16. There are 18 residues in the CDR3. Each population that was sorted was more than 95% pure. Remarks on this clone: Its antigen is as yet unknown.

The chain uses TRBV15 and TRBJ1-5; 9 nucleotides match TRBD1. This sequence was found in a man between 25 and 39 years old with type 1 diabetes. The sequencing sample was made of central memory CD4+ T cells from blood. The CDR3 loop reads CATSSRPGQGQSGQPQHF. CDR3 sequence (DNA): TGTGCCACCAGCAGCAGGCCGGGACAGGGTCAATCGGGACAGCCCCAGCATTTT.